Listed below are T cell receptor beta chains from one sample, sequenced in a study of blood T cells in healthy people across ages. TCRdb reprocessed the 5' RACE reads with MiXCR, giving one entry per CDR3 protein. This table has roughly 410,000 distinct CDR3 sequences, 50% to 60% appearing once. Input material: blood. These receptors originate from a man aged 60-69 years in good health. The CDR3 runs from the conserved cysteine through the conserved F or W. D genes are given only for firm matches. Clone size appears in some rows only: once, few, many, or a class for an expanded clone.

DNA	CDR3	J	size	D	V
TGCAGTGCAGGACAGGGCGGGAAGAATTCACCCCTCCACTTT	CSAGQGGKNSPLHF	TRBJ1-6	many	TRBD1	TRBV20-1
TGCGCCAGCAGCCAAGTAGGTGGGGGAATCACAGATACGCAGTATTTT	CASSQVGGGITDTQYF	TRBJ2-3	few	NA	TRBV4-3
TGTGCCACCAGTCAAAGGGGGTCAGAGGCCGGGGAGCTGTTTTTT	CATSQRGSEAGELFF	TRBJ2-2	NA	NA	TRBV15
TGCAGTGCTAGAGATTGGACAGGGTACGAGACCCAGTACTTC	CSARDWTGYETQYF	TRBJ2-5	few	TRBD1	TRBV20-1
TGTGCCAGCAGTTTGGACCAGCAAAACATTCAGTACTTC	CASSLDQQNIQYF	TRBJ2-4	few	NA	TRBV12-3/TRBV12-4
TGCGCCAGCAGCTCCGACGGAACCACAGATACGCAGTATTTT	CASSSDGTTDTQYF	TRBJ2-3	few	NA	TRBV5-1
TGCAGTGCTAGAGACTCTACTAGCGGGGACTACAATGAGCAGTTCTTC	CSARDSTSGDYNEQFF	TRBJ2-1	few	TRBD2	TRBV20-1
TGTGCCATCAGTGAGTCGGGGCGGGAGACCCAGTACTTC	CAISESGRETQYF	TRBJ2-5	NA	NA	TRBV10-3
TGCGCCAGCAGCAACGGGAACATTCAGTACTTC	CASSNGNIQYF	TRBJ2-4	many	NA	TRBV5-1
TGTGCCACCAGCAGAGCTAAGGGACAGGCTTACGAGCAGTACTTC	CATSRAKGQAYEQYF	TRBJ2-7	NA	TRBD1	TRBV15
TGTGCCAGCAGCCAAGCGACCGGGCAAACCTACGAGCAGTACTTC	CASSQATGQTYEQYF	TRBJ2-7	few	NA	TRBV4-2
TGTGCCAGCAGCCAGGGGATTAGCAATCAGCCCCAGCATTTT	CASSQGISNQPQHF	TRBJ1-5	NA	NA	TRBV3-1
TGTGCCAGCAGCTTAATACTCACGAGACAGGGGAACAATGAGCAGTTCTTC	CASSLILTRQGNNEQFF	TRBJ2-1	NA	TRBD1	TRBV7-2
TGTGCCAGCAGCTCGAGACTAGCGGGGGGGACGAGCTCCTACGAGCAGTACTTC	CASSSRLAGGTSSYEQYF	TRBJ2-7	once	TRBD2	TRBV6-5
TGTGCCAGCAGTGAGCAGGGCCCACCCGGGGGGACCCAGTACTTC	CASSEQGPPGGTQYF	TRBJ2-5	NA	NA	TRBV25-1
TGTGCCAGCAGTTTAAGGGACACCGGCACAGATACGCAGTATTTT	CASSLRDTGTDTQYF	TRBJ2-3	NA	NA	TRBV28
TGCAGCGCTTTCAGGACTAGCGGGAGTATCAACGAGCAGTACTTC	CSAFRTSGSINEQYF	TRBJ2-7	few	TRBD2	TRBV29-1
TGCGCCAGCAGCCAAGATATGCCGATGGATACGCAGTATTTT	CASSQDMPMDTQYF	TRBJ2-3	NA	NA	TRBV5-1
TGTGCCAGCACCCCCACCCTGGATGAAGCTTTCTTT	CASTPTLDEAFF	TRBJ1-1	many	NA	TRBV9
TGCAGTGCCCAGCGGGAGAGCTCCTACAATGAGCAGTTCTTC	CSAQRESSYNEQFF	TRBJ2-1	few	TRBD2	TRBV20-1